The entry below describes one T cell receptor (beta chain). Antigen specificity is unknown. The repertoire was sequenced with immunoSEQ multiplex PCR; TCRdb's copy has only in-frame clones and lacks some. Among approximately 130,000 clones listed, over 90% were seen once. This entry is derived from a study of T cell responses to AZD1222 COVID-19 vaccine. This CDR3 is 15 amino acids long. Germline V gene lookup returns CDR1 SGDLS and CDR2 YYNGEE. The V and J ends lost 0 bases and 4 bases respectively, with 13 bases between them. Study observations and caveats: Mostly white British, mostly female donors; authors suggested clonal diversity may be underestimated.

V is TRBV9 and J is TRBJ1-2; a possible D gene is TRBD1 (5 bases). This material consisted of peripheral blood, taken on day 0 of AZD1222 vaccination. The receptor comes from an adult in good health. The CDR3 region is CASSVGGGVGYGYTF. In DNA form, the CDR3 reads TGTGCCAGCAGCGTAGGGGGAGGGGTCGGCTATGGCTACACCTTC.